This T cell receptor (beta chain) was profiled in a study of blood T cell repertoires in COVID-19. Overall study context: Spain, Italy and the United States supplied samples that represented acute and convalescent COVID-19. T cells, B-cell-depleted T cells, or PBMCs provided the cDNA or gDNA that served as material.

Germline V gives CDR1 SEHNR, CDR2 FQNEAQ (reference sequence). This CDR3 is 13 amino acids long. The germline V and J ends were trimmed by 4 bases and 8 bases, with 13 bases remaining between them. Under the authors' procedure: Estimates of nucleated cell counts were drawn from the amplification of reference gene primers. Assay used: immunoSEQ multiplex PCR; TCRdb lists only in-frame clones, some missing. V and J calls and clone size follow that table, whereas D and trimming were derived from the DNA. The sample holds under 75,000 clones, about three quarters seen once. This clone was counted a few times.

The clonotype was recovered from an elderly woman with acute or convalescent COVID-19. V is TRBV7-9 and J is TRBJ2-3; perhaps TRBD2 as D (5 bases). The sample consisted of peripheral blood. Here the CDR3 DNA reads TGTGCCAGCAGCTCCTCCACGGCGGGTACGCAGTATTTT. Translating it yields CASSSSTAGTQYF.